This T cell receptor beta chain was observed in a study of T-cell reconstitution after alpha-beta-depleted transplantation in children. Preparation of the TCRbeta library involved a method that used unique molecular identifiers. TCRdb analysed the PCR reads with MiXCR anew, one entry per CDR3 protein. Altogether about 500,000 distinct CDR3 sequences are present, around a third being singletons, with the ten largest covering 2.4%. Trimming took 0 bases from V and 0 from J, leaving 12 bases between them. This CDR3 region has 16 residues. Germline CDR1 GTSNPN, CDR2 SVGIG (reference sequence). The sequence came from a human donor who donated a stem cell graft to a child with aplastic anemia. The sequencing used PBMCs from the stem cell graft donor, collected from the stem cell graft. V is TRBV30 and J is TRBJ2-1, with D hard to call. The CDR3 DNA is TGTGCCTGGAGTGTACGGACGGGTAGCTCCTACAATGAGCAGTTCTTC. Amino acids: CAWSVRTGSSYNEQFF.